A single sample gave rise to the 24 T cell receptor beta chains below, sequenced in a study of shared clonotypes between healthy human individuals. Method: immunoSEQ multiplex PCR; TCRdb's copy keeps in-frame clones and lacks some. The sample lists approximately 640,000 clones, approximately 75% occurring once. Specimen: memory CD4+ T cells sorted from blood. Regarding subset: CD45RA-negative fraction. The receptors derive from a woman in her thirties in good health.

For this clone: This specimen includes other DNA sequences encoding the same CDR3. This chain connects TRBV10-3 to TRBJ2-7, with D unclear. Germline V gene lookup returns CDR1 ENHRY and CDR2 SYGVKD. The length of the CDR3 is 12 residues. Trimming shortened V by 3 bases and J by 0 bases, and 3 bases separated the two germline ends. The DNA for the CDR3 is TGTGCCATCAGTGAAAACTCCTACGAGCAGTACTTC. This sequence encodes CAISENSYEQYF.

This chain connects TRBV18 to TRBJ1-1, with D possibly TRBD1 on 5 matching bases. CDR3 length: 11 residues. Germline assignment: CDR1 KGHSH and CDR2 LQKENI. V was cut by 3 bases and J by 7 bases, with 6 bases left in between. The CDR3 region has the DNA TGTGCCAGCTCACCGGGGCGTGAAGCTTTCTTT. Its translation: CASSPGREAFF. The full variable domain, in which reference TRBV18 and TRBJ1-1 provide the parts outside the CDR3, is NAGVMQNPRHLVRRRGQEARLRCSPMKGHSHVYWYRQLPEEGLKFMVYLQKENIIDESGMPKERFSAEFPKEGPSILRIQQVVRGDSAAYFCASSPGREAFFGQGTRLTVV.

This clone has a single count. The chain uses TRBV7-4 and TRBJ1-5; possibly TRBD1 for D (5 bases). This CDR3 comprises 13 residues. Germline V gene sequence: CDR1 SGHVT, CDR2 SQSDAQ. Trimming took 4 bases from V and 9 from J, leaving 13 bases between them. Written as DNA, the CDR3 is TGTGCCAGCAGCTCGGGCAGGGAAGTGCCCCAGCATTTT. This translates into CASSSGREVPQHF.

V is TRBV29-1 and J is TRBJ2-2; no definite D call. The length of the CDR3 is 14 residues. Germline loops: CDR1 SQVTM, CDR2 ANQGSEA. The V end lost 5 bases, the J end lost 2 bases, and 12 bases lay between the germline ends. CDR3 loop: CSVLIQANTGELFF. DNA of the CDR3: TGCAGCGTTTTAATTCAGGCTAACACCGGGGAGCTGTTTTTT.

The CDR3 DNA reads as TGTGCCAGCAGTAGCTACAGGGGGTTCGACACTGAAGCTTTCTTT. Protein: CASSSYRGFDTEAFF. The chain recombines TRBV6-5 with TRBJ1-1; 8 bases line up with TRBD1. The V gene's germline CDR1 is MNHEY and CDR2 SVGAGI. V dropped 5 bases and J dropped 3; count of bases not matched to a gene: 8. CDR3 size: 15 residues.

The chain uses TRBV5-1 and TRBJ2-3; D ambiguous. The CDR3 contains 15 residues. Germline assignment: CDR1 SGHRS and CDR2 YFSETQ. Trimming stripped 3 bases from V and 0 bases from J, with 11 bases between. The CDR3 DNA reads TGCGCCAGCAGCTGGACGGCTCTCAGCACAGATACGCAGTATTTT. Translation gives CASSWTALSTDTQYF.

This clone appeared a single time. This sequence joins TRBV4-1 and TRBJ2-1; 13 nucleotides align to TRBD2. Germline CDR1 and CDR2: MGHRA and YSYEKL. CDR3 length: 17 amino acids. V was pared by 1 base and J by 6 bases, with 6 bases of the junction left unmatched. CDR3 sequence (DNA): TGCGCCAGCAGCCAAGCTCTGGGACTAGCGGGATCCAATGAGCAGTTCTTC. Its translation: CASSQALGLAGSNEQFF.

Here the CDR3 DNA reads TGTGCCAGTAGTCAAGGGGGCGGGGGTAAGCAGTACTTC. Translation: CASSQGGGGKQYF. This chain connects TRBV19 to TRBJ2-7; the D call may be TRBD1 or TRBD2 (7 bases each). The CDR3 is 13 amino acids. V shed 5 bases and J shed 8 bases, with 16 bases lying between them. Germline CDR1 and CDR2: LNHDA and SQIVND (reference sequence).

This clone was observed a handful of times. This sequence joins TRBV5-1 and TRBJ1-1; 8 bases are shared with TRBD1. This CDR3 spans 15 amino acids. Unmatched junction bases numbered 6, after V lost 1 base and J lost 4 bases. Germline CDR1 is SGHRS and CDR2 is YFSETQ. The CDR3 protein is CASSLRDRSGTEAFF. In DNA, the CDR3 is TGCGCCAGCAGCTTGAGGGACAGGTCGGGCACTGAAGCTTTCTTT.

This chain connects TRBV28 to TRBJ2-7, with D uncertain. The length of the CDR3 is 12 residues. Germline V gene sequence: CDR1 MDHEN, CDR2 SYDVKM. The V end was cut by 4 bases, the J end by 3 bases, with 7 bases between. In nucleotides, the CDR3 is TGTGCCAGCAGTTCACAACGCTACGAGCAGTACTTC. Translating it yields CASSSQRYEQYF. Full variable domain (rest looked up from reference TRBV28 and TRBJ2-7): DVKVTQSSRYLVKRTGEKVFLECVQDMDHENMFWYRQDPGLGLRLIYFSYDVKMKEKGDIPEGYSVSREKKERFSLILESASTNQTSMYLCASSSQRYEQYFGPGTRLTVT.

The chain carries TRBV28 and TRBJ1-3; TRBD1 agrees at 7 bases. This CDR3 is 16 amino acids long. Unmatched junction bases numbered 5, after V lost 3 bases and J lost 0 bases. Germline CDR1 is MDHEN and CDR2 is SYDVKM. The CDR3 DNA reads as TGTGCCAGCAGTTTTTCCGGGACAGCCTCTGGAAACACCATATATTTT. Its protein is CASSFSGTASGNTIYF.

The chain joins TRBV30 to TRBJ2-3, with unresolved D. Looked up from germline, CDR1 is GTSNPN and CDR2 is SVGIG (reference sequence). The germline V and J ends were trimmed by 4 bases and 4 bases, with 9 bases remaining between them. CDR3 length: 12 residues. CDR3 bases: TGTGCCTGGACCCCCGGATCAGATACGCAGTATTTT. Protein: CAWTPGSDTQYF.

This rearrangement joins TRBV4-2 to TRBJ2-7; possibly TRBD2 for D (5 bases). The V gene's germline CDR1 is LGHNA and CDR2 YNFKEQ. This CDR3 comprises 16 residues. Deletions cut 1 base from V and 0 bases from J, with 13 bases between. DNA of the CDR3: TGTGCCAGCAGCCAAGGTCTAGCTCCGAGCTCCTACGAGCAGTACTTC. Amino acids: CASSQGLAPSSYEQYF.

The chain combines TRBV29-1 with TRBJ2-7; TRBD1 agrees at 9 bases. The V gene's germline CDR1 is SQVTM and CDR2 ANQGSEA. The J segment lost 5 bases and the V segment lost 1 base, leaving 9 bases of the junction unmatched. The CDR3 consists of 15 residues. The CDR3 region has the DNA TGCAGCGTTGAAGGCGGGGGACAGGGTGGCGACGAGCAGTACTTC. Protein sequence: CSVEGGGQGGDEQYF.

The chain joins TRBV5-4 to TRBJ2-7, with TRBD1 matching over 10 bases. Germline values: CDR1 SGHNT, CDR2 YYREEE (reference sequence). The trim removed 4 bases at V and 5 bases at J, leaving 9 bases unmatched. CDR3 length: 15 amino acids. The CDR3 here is CASSLVTGTGDEQYF. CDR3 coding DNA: TGTGCCAGCAGCCTCGTCACCGGGACAGGGGACGAGCAGTACTTC.

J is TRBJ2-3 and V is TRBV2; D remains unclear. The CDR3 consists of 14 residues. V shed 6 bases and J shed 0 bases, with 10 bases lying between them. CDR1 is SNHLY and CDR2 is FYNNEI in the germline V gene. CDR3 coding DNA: TGTGCCAGCAGCTTTGAGCTTAGCACAGATACGCAGTATTTT. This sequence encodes CASSFELSTDTQYF.

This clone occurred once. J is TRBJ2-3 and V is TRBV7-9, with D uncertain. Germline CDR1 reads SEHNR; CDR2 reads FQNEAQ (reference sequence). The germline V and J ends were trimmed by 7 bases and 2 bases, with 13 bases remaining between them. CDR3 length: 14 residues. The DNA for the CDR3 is TGTGCCAGCATCCCCCCGTGGGACACAGATACGCAGTATTTT. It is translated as CASIPPWDTDTQYF.

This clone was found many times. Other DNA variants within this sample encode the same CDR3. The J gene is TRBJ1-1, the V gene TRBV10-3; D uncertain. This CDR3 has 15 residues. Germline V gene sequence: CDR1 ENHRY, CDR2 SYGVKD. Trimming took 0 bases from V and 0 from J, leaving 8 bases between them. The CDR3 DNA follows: TGTGCCATCAGTGAGTCCCAGGACTTGAACACTGAAGCTTTCTTT. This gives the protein CAISESQDLNTEAFF.

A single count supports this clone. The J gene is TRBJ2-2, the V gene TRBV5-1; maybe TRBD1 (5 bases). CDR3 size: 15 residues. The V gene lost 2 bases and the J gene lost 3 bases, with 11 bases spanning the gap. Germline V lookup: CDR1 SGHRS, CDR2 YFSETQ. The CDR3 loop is CASSLKDTYTGELFF. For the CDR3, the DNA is TGCGCCAGCAGCTTAAAGGACACCTACACCGGGGAGCTGTTTTTT.

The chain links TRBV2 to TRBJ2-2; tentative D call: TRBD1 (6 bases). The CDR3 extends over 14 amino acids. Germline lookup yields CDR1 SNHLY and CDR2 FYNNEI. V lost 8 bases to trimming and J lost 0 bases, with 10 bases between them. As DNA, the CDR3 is TGTGCCAGCGCCGGACAGTCGAACACCGGGGAGCTGTTTTTT. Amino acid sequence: CASAGQSNTGELFF.

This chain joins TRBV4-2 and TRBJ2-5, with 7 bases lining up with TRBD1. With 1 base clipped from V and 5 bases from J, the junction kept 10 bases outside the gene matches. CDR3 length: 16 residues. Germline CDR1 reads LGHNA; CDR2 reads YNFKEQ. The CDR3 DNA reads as TGTGCCAGCAGCCAAGGACAGGGCCGGTTGGGGGAGACCCAGTACTTC. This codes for CASSQGQGRLGETQYF.

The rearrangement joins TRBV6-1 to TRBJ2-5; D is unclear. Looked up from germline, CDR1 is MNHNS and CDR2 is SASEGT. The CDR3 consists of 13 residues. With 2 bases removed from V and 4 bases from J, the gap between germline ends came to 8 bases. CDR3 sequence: CASSENLSETQYF. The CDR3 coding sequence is TGTGCCAGCAGTGAAAACCTTTCAGAGACCCAGTACTTC.

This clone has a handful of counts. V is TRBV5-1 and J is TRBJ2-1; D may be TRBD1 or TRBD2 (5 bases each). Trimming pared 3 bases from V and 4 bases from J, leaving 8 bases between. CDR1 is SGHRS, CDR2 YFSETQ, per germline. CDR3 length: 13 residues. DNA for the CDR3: TGCGCCAGCAGCTCGGGACGGTACAATGAGCAGTTCTTC. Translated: CASSSGRYNEQFF.

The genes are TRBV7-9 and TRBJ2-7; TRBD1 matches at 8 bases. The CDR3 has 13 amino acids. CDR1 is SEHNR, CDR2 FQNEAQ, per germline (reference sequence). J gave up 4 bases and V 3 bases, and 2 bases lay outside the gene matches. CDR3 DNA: TGTGCCAGCAGCTTTGGACAGGGTTACGAGCAGTACTTC. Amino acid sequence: CASSFGQGYEQYF.